These 13 T cell receptor beta chains came from one sample sequenced in a study of blood T cell repertoires in COVID-19. Assay used: immunoSEQ multiplex PCR; TCRdb lists only in-frame clones, some missing. The table has fewer than 250,000 clones, 88% seen once. Sequencing was performed on peripheral blood. These receptors originate from a man aged 35-49 years with acute or convalescent COVID-19.

The gene calls are TRBV28 and TRBJ2-5, with D perhaps TRBD2 (6 bases). Germline-derived CDR1 and CDR2 are MDHEN and SYDVKM. Trimming cost V 2 bases and J 5 bases, with 15 bases left between them. CDR3 size: 15 residues. CDR3 DNA: TGTGCCAGCAGTTTACCAGCGGCGGCGGGGGAGACCCAGTACTTC. It codes for CASSLPAAAGETQYF. Supplemented by reference TRBV28 and TRBJ2-5, the full variable domain reads DVKVTQSSRYLVKRTGEKVFLECVQDMDHENMFWYRQDPGLGLRLIYFSYDVKMKEKGDIPEGYSVSREKKERFSLILESASTNQTSMYLCASSLPAAAGETQYFGPGTRLLVL.

The chain combines TRBV19 with TRBJ1-4, with 7 positions matching TRBD1. Per germline, CDR1 LNHDA and CDR2 SQIVND (reference sequence). V gave up 7 bases and J gave up 7 bases; unmatched junction bases: 12. This CDR3 comprises 15 residues. CDR3 in DNA: TGTGCCAGTATAGGGGGCTGGAGGGGAGGTGAAAAACTGTTTTTT. Protein product: CASIGGWRGGEKLFF.

The count of this clone is one. V and J are TRBV5-1 and TRBJ2-3; 7 nucleotides agree with TRBD1. In germline, CDR1 is SGHRS, CDR2 YFSETQ. V trimming: 8 bases; J trimming: 0 bases; junction bases outside the gene matches: 6. The CDR3 covers 14 residues. The CDR3 DNA is TGCGCCAGTAGAGAGGGACAGAGCACAGATACGCAGTATTTT. This codes for CASREGQSTDTQYF.

J is TRBJ2-3 and V is TRBV7-9; D not resolved. This CDR3 comprises 15 residues. The V end was cut by 2 bases, the J end by 2 bases, with 11 bases between. Looked up from germline, CDR1 is SEHNR and CDR2 is FQNEAQ (reference sequence). The CDR3 here is CASSLFGGDTDTQYF. DNA of the CDR3: TGTGCCAGCAGCTTATTTGGCGGCGACACAGATACGCAGTATTTT.

V and J are TRBV5-1 and TRBJ1-3, with D possibly being TRBD1 (5 bases). Germline CDR1 SGHRS, CDR2 YFSETQ. V was pared by 0 bases and J by 3 bases, with 10 bases between. CDR3 length equals 15 residues. This chain's CDR3 is CASSLGQGGGNTIYF. In DNA form, the CDR3 reads TGCGCCAGCAGCTTGGGCCAGGGAGGTGGAAACACCATATATTTT.

The V call is TRBV11-2, the J call TRBJ2-2; D unclear. This CDR3 contains 15 residues. Trimming removed 5 bases from V and 5 bases from J, with 15 bases in between. The germline V gene has CDR1 SGHAT and CDR2 FQNNGV. CDR3 bases: TGTGCCAGCAGCCCGGTAGACGGAGTAACCGGGGAGCTGTTTTTT. This encodes CASSPVDGVTGELFF.

The J gene is TRBJ2-3, the V gene TRBV5-1, with TRBD2 matching over 9 bases. Germline CDR1 and CDR2: SGHRS and YFSETQ. With V trimmed by 2 bases and J by 0 bases, 7 bases remained unmatched. This CDR3 is built from 17 residues. As DNA, the CDR3 is TGCGCCAGCAGCTTAGCGGGAGGCCGTATTAGCACAGATACGCAGTATTTT. Amino acids: CASSLAGGRISTDTQYF.

This rearrangement joins TRBV3-1 (or the pseudogene TRBV3-2) to TRBJ2-1; D perhaps matches TRBD2 (5 bases). The CDR3 runs 15 residues. Germline V gene data show CDR1 as LGHDT and CDR2 as YNNKEL (reference sequence). Trimming cost V 3 bases and J 2 bases, with 11 bases left between them. The CDR3 coding sequence is TGTGCCAGCAGCCAGCGGGCCGAAGCCTACAATGAGCAGTTCTTC. Amino acid sequence: CASSQRAEAYNEQFF.

The rearrangement uses TRBV29-1 and TRBJ2-3; TRBD2 agrees at 10 bases. There are 15 residues in the CDR3. Germline assignment: CDR1 SQVTM and CDR2 ANQGSEA. Trimming removed 2 bases from V and 7 bases from J; junction bases left unmatched: 9. For the CDR3, the DNA is TGCAGCGTTGAACATAGCGGGGGGATTATAAATACGCAGTATTTT. This translates into CSVEHSGGIINTQYF.

The chain employs TRBV5-1 and TRBJ1-1; a weak D match, TRBD1 (6 bases). The CDR3 has 15 amino acids. The germline V gene has CDR1 SGHRS and CDR2 YFSETQ. Trimming took off 4 bases at V and 1 base at J, with 14 bases between the two ends. The CDR3 spells CASSVGTHPNTEAFF. CDR3 coding DNA: TGCGCCAGCAGCGTCGGGACACATCCGAACACTGAAGCTTTCTTT.

The chain recombines TRBV30 with TRBJ1-5; a weak D match, TRBD1 (5 bases). Germline loops: CDR1 GTSNPN, CDR2 SVGIG (reference sequence). The CDR3 is made up of 16 amino acids. V dropped 0 bases and J dropped 2 bases, with 14 bases sitting between them. The CDR3 DNA sequence: TGTGCCTGGAGTGTCAGGAGCACCAGGGGCAATCAGCCCCAGCATTTT. Translated, it gives CAWSVRSTRGNQPQHF.

The chain employs TRBV18 and TRBJ2-7, with D uncertain. CDR1 KGHSH and CDR2 LQKENI come from the germline V gene. The ends were cut back, 6 bases at V and 4 bases at J, with 10 bases in the middle. The CDR3 runs 12 residues. CDR3 amino acids: CASSAMRYEQYF. CDR3 nucleotides: TGTGCCAGCTCTGCCATGAGGTACGAGCAGTACTTC.

The V and J genes are TRBV29-1 and TRBJ2-1; 7 nucleotides agree with TRBD2. V lost 5 bases and J lost 4; bases outside the gene matches: 5. This CDR3 region has 13 residues. Germline V gene lookup returns CDR1 SQVTM and CDR2 ANQGSEA. The CDR3 loop is CSVSSGLYNEQFF. The CDR3 DNA is TGCAGCGTTTCTAGCGGATTATACAATGAGCAGTTCTTC.